Listed below are T cell receptor beta chains from one sample, sequenced in a study of shared clonotypes between healthy human individuals. Data came from immunoSEQ multiplex PCR; TCRdb stores just in-frame clones and leaves some out. The profile shows about 2.3 million clones, approximately 93% of them singletons. The material sequenced was naive CD4+ T cells from PBMCs. These receptors all stem from a man aged 18 to 29 in good health. Some clones in this sample may be carry-over from other donors' samples. CDR3s include the opening cysteine and the closing phenylalanine or tryptophan. The D gene is left open where the match is weak. The size entry is marked missing in some rows and otherwise reads once, few, many or a size class.

v_gene	j_gene	abundance	d_gene	CDR3nt	CDR3aa
TRBV19	TRBJ2-2	-	TRBD1	TGTGCCAGTAGTATCAGGGGGCCGGGCACCGGGGAGCTGTTTTTT	CASSIRGPGTGELFF
TRBV7-2	TRBJ2-7	-	-	TGTGCCACCCGGGGAGAGGCCTCCGAGCAGTACTTC	CATRGEASEQYF
TRBV11-2	TRBJ2-7	-	TRBD1	TGTGCCAGCAGCTCCAGGTTTAAAGGACAGGCAAACTACGAGCAGTACTTC	CASSSRFKGQANYEQYF
TRBV7-9	TRBJ2-5	-	-	TGTGCCAGCAGCCTCGGGACGGCGGGAGAGACCCAGTACTTC	CASSLGTAGETQYF
TRBV7-9	TRBJ1-5	-	-	TGTGCCAGCAGCAGCCTTACGATCACCCAGCCCCAGCATTTT	CASSSLTITQPQHF
TRBV7-9	TRBJ2-5	-	TRBD2	TGTGCCAGCAGCTCGACTAGCGGGAGGGTTGAGGCCCAGTACTTC	CASSSTSGRVEAQYF
TRBV6-1	TRBJ1-3	-	-	TGTGCCAGCAGTATGTCCTTGAGCTCTGGAAACACCATATATTTT	CASSMSLSSGNTIYF
TRBV28	TRBJ2-1	-	TRBD2	TGTGCCAGCAGGGTTAGCGGGGGCTCCTACAATGAGCAGTTCTTC	CASRVSGGSYNEQFF
TRBV10-3	TRBJ1-2	-	TRBD1	TGTGCCATCACCAGAGGACAGGGGGCGGCTGGCTACACCTTC	CAITRGQGAAGYTF
TRBV27	TRBJ2-5	-	TRBD2	TGTGCCAGTCGGGGGGGAGAGACCCAGTACTTC	CASRGGETQYF
TRBV2	TRBJ1-2	few	-	TGTGCCAGCACCCCGGGACTAAACTATGGCTACACCTTC	CASTPGLNYGYTF
TRBV6-5	TRBJ1-5	-	TRBD1	TGTGCCAGCAGGGACAGGGGGCAAGGTCAGCCCCAGCATTTT	CASRDRGQGQPQHF
TRBV7-9	TRBJ1-2	-	-	TGTGCCAGCAGCTTAGACCAGAACTATGGCTACACCTTC	CASSLDQNYGYTF
TRBV7-2	TRBJ2-3	-	-	TGTGCCAGCAGCCACCTGCGGGCACAGACAGATACGCAGTATTTT	CASSHLRAQTDTQYF
TRBV6-6	TRBJ2-7	-	-	TGTGCCAGCAGTTACCGGAGGGACTACGAGCAGTACTTC	CASSYRRDYEQYF
TRBV7-2	TRBJ1-1	-	TRBD1	TGTGCCAGCAGCCGACAGGGCTACACTGAAGCTTTCTTT	CASSRQGYTEAFF
TRBV6-6	TRBJ2-1	-	TRBD1	TGTGCCAGCAGCCCGGACAGGGGGCTTCGGAATGAGCAGTTCTTC	CASSPDRGLRNEQFF
TRBV5-1	TRBJ1-2	-	TRBD1	TGCGCCAGCAGCTTCGGACAGGGCTATGGCTACACCTTC	CASSFGQGYGYTF
TRBV7-3	TRBJ1-2	-	TRBD1	TGTGCCAGCAGCTTAAGGGACAGGGGAGACTACACCTTC	CASSLRDRGDYTF
TRBV28	TRBJ2-4	-	TRBD1	TGTGCCAGCAGCCCGGGACAGCAAGGAGCCAAAAACATTCAGTACTTC	CASSPGQQGAKNIQYF
TRBV15	TRBJ2-7	-	-	TGTGCCACCAGCAGAGACACCCTCGCGGACCAGCCCTACGAGCAGTACTTC	CATSRDTLADQPYEQYF
TRBV4-2	TRBJ2-6	-	-	TGTGCCAGCAGCCAAGAATGGAGGAGCTCTGGGGCCAACGTCCTGACTTTC	CASSQEWRSSGANVLTF
TRBV7-3	TRBJ2-3	-	-	TGTGCCAGCAGCTTCGGAACCACAGATACGCAGTATTTT	CASSFGTTDTQYF
TRBV28	TRBJ2-6	-	TRBD1	TGTGCCAGCAGCCCCGGGACAGGCATCTCAGGGGCCAACGTCCTGACTTTC	CASSPGTGISGANVLTF
TRBV7-2	TRBJ2-7	-	TRBD1	TGTGCCAGCAGCTTAATGGGGACAGGGGGAGGGGAGCAGTACTTC	CASSLMGTGGGEQYF
TRBV5-1	TRBJ2-3	-	TRBD1	TGCGCCAGCAGCCCGGGGACAGTATCTTCAGATACGCAGTATTTT	CASSPGTVSSDTQYF
TRBV28	TRBJ2-7	-	TRBD2	TGTGCCAGCAGTAAGGGACTAGCGGGATCCTCCGTCTACGAGCAGTACTTC	CASSKGLAGSSVYEQYF
TRBV29-1	TRBJ2-3	-	-	TGCAGCGTTCCCCCAACTAACACAGATACGCAGTATTTT	CSVPPTNTDTQYF
TRBV15	TRBJ1-1	-	-	TGTGCCACCAGAGAAGGCGCTAAAGCCCCTAAGGATACTTTCTTT	CATREGAKAPKDTFF
TRBV5-1	TRBJ2-2	-	-	TGCGCCAGCAGCTTGGTATCGGGATCCGGGGAGCTGTTTTTT	CASSLVSGSGELFF
TRBV28	TRBJ2-2	-	-	TGTGCCAGCAGTTTACCGGTATCCGGGGAGCTGTTTTTT	CASSLPVSGELFF
TRBV27	TRBJ1-3	once	TRBD1	TGTGCCAGCAGTCGACAGGGTTCCGGGCCGGGGGAATCTGGAAACACCATATATTTT	CASSRQGSGPGESGNTIYF
TRBV10-2	TRBJ1-5	-	TRBD1	TGCGCCAGCAGTGAGTTCGACAGGGACCAGGTCAATCAGCCCCAGCATTTT	CASSEFDRDQVNQPQHF
TRBV7-6	TRBJ2-7	-	TRBD2	TGTGCCAGCAGCTTAGTAGCCGGGGAGGGGGAGCAGTACTTC	CASSLVAGEGEQYF
TRBV11-2	TRBJ2-5	-	TRBD1	TGTGCCAGCAGCCATCCAGGGGGCCTGGAGACCCAGTACTTC	CASSHPGGLETQYF
TRBV7-9	TRBJ2-1	-	TRBD1	TGTGCCAGCAGCCCCAAAGGGGGACAGAGCTCCTACAATGAGCAGTTCTTC	CASSPKGGQSSYNEQFF
TRBV7-2	TRBJ1-5	-	TRBD1	TGTGCCAGCAGCCACAAAACAGGGGGCGCGAGGGAAGAGCATCAGCCCCAGCATTTT	CASSHKTGGAREEHQPQHF
TRBV2	TRBJ1-6	-	TRBD1	TGTGCCAGCCTGACAGGGATCGTGAATTCACCCCTCCACTTT	CASLTGIVNSPLHF
TRBV11-2	TRBJ2-2	once	-	TGTGCCAGCAGCTTAGGGGCAGGGAGCACCGGGGAGCTGTTTTTT	CASSLGAGSTGELFF
TRBV9	TRBJ1-3	-	-	TGTGCCAGCAGCGTAGAGCCGGGAAACACCATATATTTT	CASSVEPGNTIYF
TRBV12-5	TRBJ2-4	-	-	TGTGCTAGTGGTTTAAGAGTAATAGCCAAAAACATTCAGTACTTC	CASGLRVIAKNIQYF
TRBV7-9	TRBJ2-7	-	-	TGTGCCAGCAGCTTAGGTCTCGCCCCCTACGAGCAGTACTTC	CASSLGLAPYEQYF
TRBV19	TRBJ1-2	-	-	TGTGCCAGTAGTATAACACAGGTGTCGAGCGGCTACACCTTC	CASSITQVSSGYTF
TRBV28	TRBJ2-2	-	TRBD1	TGTGCCAGCAGACCGACAGGGGTCGGCACCGGGGAGCTGTTTTTT	CASRPTGVGTGELFF
TRBV29-1	TRBJ2-7	-	TRBD1	TGCAGCGTTTCCAGACAGGGTGGCCACGAGCAGTACTTC	CSVSRQGGHEQYF
TRBV7-3	TRBJ2-5	once	-	TGTGCCAGCAGCTTAACGGGGACACAGTCGCAAGAGACCCAGTACTTC	CASSLTGTQSQETQYF
TRBV7-2	TRBJ1-5	-	-	TGTGCCAGCAGCTTAGTTCTCGGGGGCAATCAGCCCCAGCATTTT	CASSLVLGGNQPQHF
TRBV6-1	TRBJ1-2	-	-	TGTGCCAGCAGCTTCGGTAACCCAGCTAACTATGGCTACACCTTC	CASSFGNPANYGYTF
TRBV28	TRBJ2-7	-	TRBD1	TGTGCCAGCAGTGCCAGGGGGCGGACGAGAAGCTACGAGCAGTACTTC	CASSARGRTRSYEQYF
TRBV7-3	TRBJ2-1	-	TRBD1	TGTGCCAGCAGCTTGGGACAGTGGGGCTACAATGAGCAGTTCTTC	CASSLGQWGYNEQFF
TRBV11-2	TRBJ2-1	-	TRBD2	TGTGCCAGCAGCCGAAACACGGGGGGGCTGTACAATGAGCAGTTCTTC	CASSRNTGGLYNEQFF
TRBV7-2	TRBJ2-5	-	-	TGTGCCAGCAGCTTAGGGGGGCGAGGGGAGACCCAGTACTTC	CASSLGGRGETQYF
TRBV29-1	TRBJ2-1	once	-	TGCAGCGTTGTAACCGCATACAATGAGCAGTTCTTC	CSVVTAYNEQFF
TRBV6-1	TRBJ1-2	-	TRBD1	TGTGCCAGCAGTGAAACCCCACGACAGGGAACTGGCTACACCTTC	CASSETPRQGTGYTF
TRBV18	TRBJ2-7	-	-	TGTGCCAGCTCACCAGGTCCCTACGAGCAGTACTTC	CASSPGPYEQYF